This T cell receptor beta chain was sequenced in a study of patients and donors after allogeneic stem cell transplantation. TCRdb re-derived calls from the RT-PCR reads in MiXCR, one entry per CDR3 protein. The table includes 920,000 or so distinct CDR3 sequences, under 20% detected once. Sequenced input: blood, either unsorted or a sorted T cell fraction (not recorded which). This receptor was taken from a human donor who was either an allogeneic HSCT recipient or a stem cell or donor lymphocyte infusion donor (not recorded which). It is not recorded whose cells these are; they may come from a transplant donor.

The CDR3 DNA sequence: TGCAGTGCGAAAGGGGTGGCCGGGGAGCTGTTTTTT. This translates into CSAKGVAGELFF. V gene TRBV20-1 combines with J gene TRBJ2-2, with D perhaps matching TRBD1 (5 bases). CDR3 length equals 12 residues. V lost 6 bases and J lost 6, with 11 bases in between. The germline CDR1 and CDR2 sequences are DFQATT and SNEGSKA (reference sequence).